Each of the 14 T cell receptor beta chains below was sequenced from the same sample in a study of graft-versus-host responses after intestinal transplantation. The protocol was immunoSEQ multiplex PCR, while the TCRdb copy is restricted to in-frame clones and leaves out a portion. The data contain around 100,000 clones, 93% of them seen just once; the ten biggest clones take up under 1.5%. These TCRs' antigens remain unknown. The source material was unstimulated CD8+ T cells sorted from spleen or lymph node cells, sampled before intestinal transplant. The receptor source for this set is a human donor who received an intestinal transplant.

This chain uses TRBV5-1 with TRBJ2-1, with D unresolved. The germline gives CDR1 SGHRS, CDR2 YFSETQ. V shed 2 bases and J shed 4 bases, with 13 bases lying between them. This CDR3 is 15 amino acids long. The CDR3: CASSFEMTYYNEQFF. DNA of the CDR3: TGCGCCAGCAGCTTCGAGATGACTTATTACAATGAGCAGTTCTTC.

The genes are TRBV7-9 and TRBJ2-1, with D unresolved. The CDR3 totals 14 residues. CDR1 is SEHNR, CDR2 FQNEAQ, per germline (reference sequence). Trimming shortened V by 5 bases and J by 8 bases, and 16 bases separated the two germline ends. The CDR3 is CASSPPAWSDEQFF. The CDR3, as DNA: TGTGCCAGCAGCCCCCCGGCGTGGTCTGATGAGCAGTTCTTC.

V is TRBV9 and J is TRBJ2-1; the match to TRBD2 covers 8 bases. V lost 4 bases and J lost 1; bases outside the gene matches: 10. The length of the CDR3 is 17 residues. CDR1 SGDLS and CDR2 YYNGEE come from the germline V gene. CDR3 sequence: CASSHQGIAGSYNEQFF. The CDR3 coding sequence is TGTGCCAGCAGCCATCAGGGGATAGCGGGGTCCTACAATGAGCAGTTCTTC.

The sample holds one count of this clone. The V and J genes are TRBV30 and TRBJ1-1; no clear D. The CDR3 is made up of 15 amino acids. The V gene lost 2 bases and the J gene lost 1 base, with 14 bases spanning the gap. CDR1 GTSNPN and CDR2 SVGIG come from the germline V gene (reference sequence). For the CDR3, the DNA is TGTGCCTGGAGTACCCCGGTACCGAAGAACACTGAAGCTTTCTTT. This sequence encodes CAWSTPVPKNTEAFF.

The gene calls are TRBV4-1 and TRBJ2-5, with TRBD2 as a possible D gene (6 bases). Germline V gene lookup returns CDR1 MGHRA and CDR2 YSYEKL. CDR3 size: 12 residues. V gave up 5 bases and J gave up 7 bases, with 11 bases separating them. The CDR3 protein is CASSDTSLTQYF. The CDR3 nucleotides read TGCGCCAGCAGCGATACTAGCTTGACCCAGTACTTC.

This chain uses TRBV9 with TRBJ1-1, with 7 bases identical to TRBD1. The V gene end was trimmed by 3 bases and the J gene end by 0 bases; junction bases not matched to a gene: 2. Germline V CDR1 and CDR2: SGDLS, YYNGEE. The CDR3 sequence is 14 residues long. The CDR3 nucleotides are TGTGCCAGCAGCGCACAGGGGATGAACACTGAAGCTTTCTTT. Translation: CASSAQGMNTEAFF.

The chain has TRBV7-9 and TRBJ1-5; D perhaps matches TRBD1 (6 bases). This CDR3 is built from 16 residues. V was shortened by 1 base and J by 5 bases, with 15 bases between the two germline ends. Per the germline V gene, CDR1 is SEHNR and CDR2 is FQNEAQ (reference sequence). CDR3 DNA: TGTGCCAGCAGCTTAGTTGGTCAGGGGCGGGATCAGCCCCAGCATTTT. Its protein product is CASSLVGQGRDQPQHF.

The DNA of the CDR3 is TGTGCCAGCAGCCAAGATCTCATTTATGAGGGGGACTATGGCTACACCTTC. Translated: CASSQDLIYEGDYGYTF. The chain uses TRBV4-2 and TRBJ1-2, with D tentatively TRBD1 (6 bases). The germline CDR1 and CDR2 sequences are LGHNA and YNFKEQ. The CDR3 is 17 residues long. V was shortened by 0 bases and J by 3 bases, with 17 bases between the two germline ends.

In its sample, this clone was seen a few times. The chain joins TRBV4-2 to TRBJ1-3; TRBD1 might be the D (6 bases). CDR1 is LGHNA and CDR2 is YNFKEQ in the germline V gene. The CDR3 covers 15 residues. V was trimmed by 5 bases and J by 4 bases, leaving 15 bases between them. CDR3 sequence (DNA): TGTGCCAGCAGCGAAGCTCCAGGGGAGGGAAACACCATATATTTT. It specifies CASSEAPGEGNTIYF.

The J gene is TRBJ1-6, the V gene TRBV6-1; D remains ambiguous. V was cut by 5 bases and J by 7 bases, with 15 bases left in between. CDR1 MNHNS and CDR2 SASEGT come from the germline V gene. CDR3 size: 15 residues. The DNA for the CDR3 is TGTGCCAGCAGTACCCGACAATTGGGGAATTCACCCCTCCACTTT. It translates to CASSTRQLGNSPLHF.

The rearrangement links TRBV13 to TRBJ2-7, with TRBD1 as a possible D gene (6 bases). Trimming left V 3 bases short and J 4 bases short, with 13 bases between. CDR1 is PRHDT, CDR2 FYEKMQ, per germline (reference sequence). The CDR3 loop spans 14 amino acids. The CDR3 protein is CASSFKDSSYEQYF. The CDR3 DNA reads as TGTGCCAGCAGCTTTAAGGACAGCTCGTACGAGCAGTACTTC. The whole variable domain, remainder taken from reference TRBV13 and TRBJ2-7, is AAGVIQSPRHLIKEKRETATLKCYPIPRHDTVYWYQQGPGQDPQFLISFYEKMQSDKGSIPDRFSAQQFSDYHSELNMSSLELGDSALYFCASSFKDSSYEQYFGPGTRLTVT.

This chain joins TRBV29-1 and TRBJ1-2, with D perhaps TRBD1 (6 bases). The CDR3 covers 15 residues. V lost 2 bases and J lost 0, with 13 bases in between. In germline, CDR1 is SQVTM, CDR2 ANQGSEA. CDR3 residues: CSVERGGASNYGYTF. DNA of the CDR3: TGCAGCGTTGAAAGGGGGGGGGCGTCTAACTATGGCTACACCTTC.

The chain employs TRBV6-1 and TRBJ2-2; D unresolved. The germline V and J ends were trimmed by 0 bases and 6 bases, with 5 bases remaining between them. CDR1 MNHNS and CDR2 SASEGT come from the germline V gene. The CDR3 consists of 13 residues. The CDR3 loop is CASSEAGSGELFF. The CDR3 nucleotides read TGTGCCAGCAGTGAAGCGGGATCCGGGGAGCTGTTTTTT.

V and J are TRBV27 and TRBJ2-7, with D maybe TRBD2 (5 bases). Germline V gene data show CDR1 as MNHEY and CDR2 as SMNVEV (reference sequence). This CDR3 spans 13 amino acids. The V gene lost 5 bases and the J gene lost 3 bases, with 11 bases spanning the gap. The CDR3 DNA is TGTGCCAGCAGTCCGGGGTTTTTCTACGAGCAGTACTTC. The encoded protein is CASSPGFFYEQYF.